The sequence of this T cell receptor (beta chain) was determined in a study of OX40 agonist ivuxolimab in advanced cancers. Study as a whole: Previous treatment with anti-PD-1, anti-PD-L1 or anti-CTLA-4 therapy was allowed; less than 45% had received some. Overall study findings and caveats: Both blood CD4+ and CD8+ T cells showed clonal growth by week 6 at 0.1 to 3.0 mg/kg. CD8+ T cells showed, on average, more clonal expansion than CD4+ cells.

Excluded were patients having autoimmune disease history or systemic immunosuppression. On this clone: The antigen remains undetermined. In the same sample, other DNA sequences code for this CDR3.

This CDR3 spans 14 amino acids. Germline V lookup: CDR1 KGHSH, CDR2 LQKENI. The V and J ends lost 3 bases and 10 bases, in that order; junction bases with no gene match: 7. Assay: immunoSEQ multiplex PCR; the TCRdb copy retains only in-frame clones and omits some. The table includes 60,000 to 80,000 clones, roughly 77% detected once. The source was CD4+ or CD8+ T cells sorted from blood, collected in a trial of the OX40 agonist ivuxolimab. The source is an adult with an advanced solid tumor such as melanoma, head and neck, liver or kidney cancer. The V and J genes are TRBV18 and TRBJ2-1, with TRBD1 matching 9 bases. The CDR3 DNA sequence: TGTGCCAGCTCACCCCTACAGGGGGCTGGGGAGCAGTTCTTC. It codes for CASSPLQGAGEQFF.